This TCR beta chain was recorded in a study of patients and donors after allogeneic stem cell transplantation. The CDR3 has 15 amino acids. V was clipped by 5 bases and J by 5 bases, with 15 bases between them. Germline lookup yields CDR1 MNHEY and CDR2 SVGAGI. TCRdb re-analysed the RT-PCR reads in MiXCR, keeping a single row per CDR3 protein. The sample shows around 150,000 distinct CDR3 sequences, 30% to 45% of them seen only once. This chain connects TRBV6-5 to TRBJ2-2; tentative D call: TRBD2 (7 bases). This clonotype was sampled from a human donor who was either an allogeneic HSCT recipient or a stem cell or donor lymphocyte infusion donor (not recorded which). It is not recorded whose cells these are; they may come from a transplant donor. Specimen: blood, either unsorted or a sorted T cell fraction (not recorded which). The CDR3 here is CASSHGGPGTGELFF. Written as DNA, the CDR3 is TGTGCCAGCAGTCACGGGGGGCCGGGGACCGGGGAGCTGTTTTTT.